This T cell receptor beta chain emerged from a study of T cells in Graves' hyperthyroidism and ophthalmopathy (dated by TCRdb to between 2017 and 2020). Describing the broader study: Peripheral blood was sampled at the time of initial diagnosis, prior to any treatment. In about 6 Graves' hyperthyroidism patients, the study also compared T-cell repertoires from thyroid tissue with T-cell repertoires from blood. For training and testing, the 100 or so patients in the discovery cohort were randomly divided in a 7:3 ratio. After sampling, hyperthyroidism patients received methimazole starting at 30 mg daily, and ophthalmopathy patients received high-dose intravenous methylprednisolone. To identify TCR V-J signatures that set the groups apart, the researchers used a discovery cohort of 100 patients, made up of 40 to 45 with Graves' ophthalmopathy and about 60 with stable Graves' hyperthyroidism. TCR Vbeta CDR3 sequencing of 130 to 150 peripheral blood samples (roughly 43 ophthalmopathy, 70 to 85 hyperthyroidism and roughly 17 progressor patients) is reported in the paper. An independent validation cohort of around 19 hyperthyroidism patients and over 15 patients who later progressed to ophthalmopathy tested prospective prediction of ophthalmopathy. Overall results and qualifications from the work: Most expanded thyroid clonotypes (frequency above 0.001) were also detected in blood, suggesting blood repertoires may reflect thyroid immune responses. During validation, the model predicted progression to ophthalmopathy a median of about 6.5 months ahead of onset, with almost 71% sensitivity and about 75% specificity. Ophthalmopathy was separated from stable hyperthyroidism by a 13 V-J signature model, with approximately 90% sensitivity and 81% to 82% specificity obtained in cross-validation and 80%/75% obtained in testing. Sample size was not statistically predetermined, and blinding of investigators to group allocation was not performed.

Amplification of TCR beta CDR3 regions was carried out from RNA transcripts. A first-round RT-PCR of the TCR CDR3 used the HTBI primer set with the Qiagen OneStep RT-PCR kit. Libraries were constructed in a second round of multiplex PCR, after which size selection and purification were performed. Paired-end sequencing of the libraries was performed with 100 bp reads on an Illumina HiSeq2000. The study's own analysis went as follows. SOAPnuke was used to process the raw data, throwing out any read that contained adapters or uncalled bases, had a mean Phred below 15, or lacked an exact constant-primer or identifier match. High-quality paired reads were merged with COPE v1.2.5, and unique nucleotide sequences were defined as clonotypes. MiTCR v1.1 was used to align the clonotypes against IMGT TRBV, TRBD and TRBJ reference segments. Analysis was restricted to V-J combinations with a frequency above 0.0001, which covered 99.2% of repertoires. The TCS score was defined as F50 (clonal expansion) divided by E x V (chaos), with BLOSUM62-based TCRdist calculated between CDR3 peptides within each V-J. Welch's t-statistics and random forest reduced roughly 500 V-J features to under 15, which were used in a naive Bayes classifier (R e1071). Through fastp at Q25 and MiXCR, TCRdb rebuilt clones from the public reads, retaining in-frame beta chains. Records with the same CDR3 protein are collapsed into one entry carrying the most frequent genes and DNA. For this entry, the V and J calls and clone size follow TCRdb and not the study's own pipeline. In all, the sample holds a few hundred thousand distinct CDR3 sequences, and approximately 15% of those were seen once. 3% to 4% of the sample is held by the ten biggest clonotypes.

In the ophthalmopathy patients, disease was moderately to severely active, with a Clinical Activity Score of 3 or more, a NOSPECS grade of 4 or more, and a duration of less than 3 months. Any patient with an uncontrolled infection, another autoimmune disease, pregnancy or lactation was excluded. Diagnoses were established on the basis of clinical symptoms, serum thyroxine and TRAb, thyroid ultrasound, and orbital computed tomography. PBMCs were isolated from approximately 10 ml of fresh peripheral blood by Ficoll-Paque density gradient centrifugation. Trizol reagent was used to extract total RNA, and RNA quality was then checked on an Agilent 2100 Bioanalyzer. From cysteine to phenylalanine, the CDR3 is 14 amino acids long. Only CDR3 DNA remains: 42 bases, in frame from the first base. Deletion took 2 bases off V and 8 bases off J, with a span of 13 bases between the germline ends. In the germline V gene, CDR1 corresponds to MNHEY and CDR2 to SVGEGT.

This clonotype was observed a handful of times. The antigen it recognizes is unknown. There are no base qualities to consult, and no much larger clone falls within one base. The receptor chain draws on TRBV6-2 or TRBV6-3 and TRBJ2-1; the D gene identity is not certain. What was sequenced was blood. The clonotype originates from a woman in her 40s with Graves' ophthalmopathy. The encoded CDR3 is CASSYVVPRDEQFF. The DNA sequence follows: TGTGCCAGCAGTTACGTCGTCCCCCGCGATGAGCAGTTCTTC.